Each of the 17 T cell receptor beta chains below was sequenced from the same sample in a study of cytotoxic CD8 clonotypes in ibrutinib-treated CLL. Sequencing used immunoSEQ multiplex PCR; TCRdb keeps in-frame clones, though not all of them. This sample yields fewer than 400,000 clones, of which roughly 71% are seen a single time; roughly 6% belongs to the top ten. The sample here was PBMCs, taken after 36 months of ibrutinib treatment. The receptors come from a human donor with chronic lymphocytic leukemia.

The chain combines TRBV2 with TRBJ2-2, with a possible D match to TRBD2 (5 bases). Germline CDR1 reads SNHLY; CDR2 reads FYNNEI. The CDR3 runs to 16 residues. The V and J ends lost 6 bases and 5 bases respectively, with 19 bases between them. The CDR3, as DNA: TGTGCCAGCAGCTCGGGGAGAAAATCGGGGACCGGGGAGCTGTTTTTT. This translates into CASSSGRKSGTGELFF.

This chain uses TRBV18 with TRBJ2-5; D is possibly TRBD2 (6 bases). CDR3 length: 15 amino acids. Germline V gene lookup returns CDR1 KGHSH and CDR2 LQKENI. V shed 0 bases and J shed 1 base, with 9 bases lying between them. DNA for the CDR3: TGTGCCAGCTCACCACCGGGACTCCTCCAAGAGACCCAGTACTTC. Its protein product is CASSPPGLLQETQYF. Filled out from reference TRBV18 and TRBJ2-5, the complete variable domain reads NAGVMQNPRHLVRRRGQEARLRCSPMKGHSHVYWYRQLPEEGLKFMVYLQKENIIDESGMPKERFSAEFPKEGPSILRIQQVVRGDSAAYFCASSPPGLLQETQYFGPGTRLLVL.

The chain employs TRBV6-5 and TRBJ1-1; D is undetermined. The CDR3 length is 15 residues. In germline, CDR1 is MNHEY, CDR2 SVGAGI. V gave up 0 bases and J gave up 0 bases, with 8 bases separating them. DNA of the CDR3: TGTGCCAGCAGTTACTCCCGGAACATGAACACTGAAGCTTTCTTT. It specifies CASSYSRNMNTEAFF.

The chain uses TRBV9 and TRBJ1-1; D gene ambiguous. Trimming stripped 0 bases from V and 7 bases from J, with 10 bases between. The CDR3 spans 13 residues. CDR1 is SGDLS and CDR2 is YYNGEE in the germline V gene. CDR3 nucleotides: TGTGCCAGCAGCGTAGAAATCAACGGTGAAGCTTTCTTT. It codes for CASSVEINGEAFF.

V gene TRBV29-1 combines with J gene TRBJ1-2; weak D call: TRBD1 (5 bases). The CDR3 is 13 amino acids. Germline V CDR1 and CDR2: SQVTM, ANQGSEA. V was pared by 5 bases and J by 8 bases, with 18 bases between. The CDR3 loop is CSVNRDPGFGYTF. CDR3 DNA: TGCAGCGTTAACCGGGACCCCGGATTCGGCTACACCTTC.

The chain employs TRBV27 and TRBJ2-1, with D possibly TRBD2 on 5 matching bases. CDR1 MNHEY and CDR2 SMNVEV come from the germline V gene (reference sequence). There are 12 residues in the CDR3. V was shortened by 5 bases and J by 7 bases, with 9 bases between the two germline ends. The DNA of the CDR3 is TGTGCCAGCAGTACTCTAGCAAATGAGCAGTTCTTC. This codes for CASSTLANEQFF.

About this clone: The junction differs from germline at one of its ends, possibly a read error. The chain has TRBV4-1 and TRBJ2-1; 7 bases line up with TRBD2. CDR3 size: 16 residues. CDR1 and CDR2 (germline): MGHRA, YSYEKL. The CDR3 here is CASSQVPSGSHNEQFF. The DNA of the CDR3 is TGCGCCAGCAGCCAAGTCCCTAGCGGCTCCCACAATGAGCAGTTCTTC.

This chain connects TRBV5-1 to TRBJ2-7; 8 bases agree with TRBD2. The CDR3 extends over 16 amino acids. Germline lookup yields CDR1 SGHRS and CDR2 YFSETQ. With V trimmed by 2 bases and J by 6 bases, 13 bases remained unmatched. The CDR3 here is CASSFRAGEIGAEQYF. CDR3 DNA sequence: TGCGCCAGCAGCTTTAGAGCGGGGGAGATAGGCGCCGAGCAGTACTTC.

V is TRBV2 and J is TRBJ2-3; TRBD1 matches at 10 bases. The CDR3 extends over 18 amino acids. V lost 6 bases, J lost 4 bases, and 16 bases stayed unmatched. CDR1 and CDR2 from the germline V gene are SNHLY and FYNNEI. The CDR3 sequence: CASSASRSGTGVSDTQYF. The CDR3 region has the DNA TGTGCCAGCAGCGCCAGTCGATCCGGGACAGGGGTTTCAGATACGCAGTATTTT.

The gene calls are TRBV4-3 and TRBJ2-3, with 7 bases fitting TRBD1. Trimming at V came to 0 bases and at J to 0 bases, leaving 9 bases not matched to a gene. The CDR3 length is 18 residues. Germline lookup yields CDR1 LGHNA and CDR2 YSLEER. The DNA of the CDR3 is TGCGCCAGCAGCCAAGATCCCCCGACAGGGTCTAGCACAGATACGCAGTATTTT. Its translation is CASSQDPPTGSSTDTQYF.

The rearrangement uses TRBV27 and TRBJ2-1, with unresolved D. The germline V gene encodes CDR1 MNHEY and CDR2 SMNVEV (reference sequence). The length of the CDR3 is 15 residues. V was clipped by 6 bases and J by 5 bases, with 17 bases between them. This chain's CDR3 is CASSPTSPRNNEQFF. For the CDR3, the DNA is TGTGCCAGCAGCCCAACAAGCCCCCGGAACAATGAGCAGTTCTTC.

The rearrangement links TRBV6-5 to TRBJ1-1; 7 bases are a match to TRBD1. The germline V gene encodes CDR1 MNHEY and CDR2 SVGAGI. This CDR3 spans 13 amino acids. Trimming removed 6 bases from V and 7 bases from J; junction bases left unmatched: 8. The CDR3 sequence is CASRPGTDDEAFF. The CDR3 DNA reads TGTGCCAGCAGGCCCGGGACAGACGATGAAGCTTTCTTT.

This clone occurred once. The chain is built from TRBV6-5 and TRBJ2-7, with D possibly matching TRBD1 (6 bases). V was trimmed by 3 bases and J by 7 bases, leaving 13 bases between them. This CDR3 has 13 amino acids. Germline V CDR1 and CDR2: MNHEY, SVGAGI. The CDR3 region has the DNA TGTGCCAGCAGTTATATTCAGGGGCGAGAGCAGTACTTC. This translates into CASSYIQGREQYF.

This sequence joins TRBV4-1 and TRBJ2-1; TRBD1 is a possible D gene (5 bases). Germline V gene lookup returns CDR1 MGHRA and CDR2 YSYEKL. The CDR3 sequence is 16 residues long. Between the trimmed V and J ends, which lost 4 bases and 0 bases, there was a span of 13 bases. The CDR3 loop is CASSPQGSGSYNEQFF. The CDR3 DNA sequence: TGCGCCAGCAGCCCCCAGGGTTCGGGCTCCTACAATGAGCAGTTCTTC.

The CDR3 DNA reads TGTGCCAGCAGTTCCGACTTCGAGCAGTACTTC. Protein: CASSSDFEQYF. The chain links TRBV27 to TRBJ2-7, with D unresolved. The CDR3 sequence is 11 residues long. Germline V lookup: CDR1 MNHEY, CDR2 SMNVEV (reference sequence). Trimming removed 4 bases from V and 6 bases from J, with 7 bases in between.

This clone was seen a handful of times. The chain combines TRBV10-1 with TRBJ2-3; D not certain. Per the germline V gene, CDR1 is WNHNN and CDR2 is SYGVQD (reference sequence). V gave up 0 bases and J gave up 6 bases, with 4 bases separating them. This CDR3 region has 12 residues. The CDR3 loop reads CASSESGDTQYF. The CDR3 nucleotides read TGCGCCAGCAGTGAGTCCGGGGATACGCAGTATTTT.

V gene TRBV5-1 combines with J gene TRBJ2-1; D may be TRBD1 (8 bases). The germline CDR1 and CDR2 sequences are SGHRS and YFSETQ. V was cut by 6 bases and J by 9 bases, with 19 bases left in between. CDR3 length: 14 amino acids. The CDR3 DNA reads as TGCGCCAGCAACCCAGGGGGCGGGAGTATTGAGCAGTTCTTC. Its protein product is CASNPGGGSIEQFF.